This T cell receptor beta chain was identified during a study of T cell responses to AZD1222 COVID-19 vaccine. General study points: Vaccine-associated CD4 TCRs spanned spike, dominant at 160-218 and 743-854. Researchers took repertoire samples only after the peak T cell response had come.

About this clone itself: What it binds is not known.

Measured with immunoSEQ multiplex PCR; TCRdb has only the in-frame clones, and not every one. This sample has around 95,000 clones, with around 90% found just once. The CDR3 consists of 14 residues. The genes are TRBV21-1 and TRBJ2-3; the D call in the table, TRBD2, was not verified against the DNA. TRBV21-1 is described as a pseudogene. The sequence was obtained from an adult in good health. Here the sequenced sample was peripheral blood, taken on day 0 of AZD1222 vaccination. The DNA for the CDR3 is TGTGCCACCAACCCTGCGGGTTACACAGATACGCAGTATTTT. This encodes CATNPAGYTDTQYF.